These 11 T cell receptor beta chains came from one sample sequenced in a study of a mutant IDH1 vaccine in newly diagnosed glioma. Generated by immunoSEQ multiplex PCR, the TCRdb table keeps only in-frame clones and is missing some. Seen here are approximately 62,000 clones, around four fifths observed once, and the top ten hold 3.5% to 4.5%. These receptors' targets are unknown. The time point here: week 35, safety follow-up. The vaccine gave 300 ug of a 20-mer mutant IDH1 peptide subcutaneously per dose. Source: PBMCs, taken from a glioma patient whose treatment included an IDH1 peptide vaccine. The receptors stem from a young man with glioma.

This chain links TRBV7-2 with TRBJ2-3; TRBD2 matches at 9 bases. Germline V lookup: CDR1 SGHTA, CDR2 FQGNSA. V lost 5 bases and J lost 8; bases outside the gene matches: 8. This CDR3 spans 14 amino acids. The CDR3 protein is CASSPGLAQSTQYF. DNA for the CDR3: TGTGCCAGCAGCCCGGGACTAGCCCAGAGTACGCAGTATTTT. The full variable domain, with the rest looked up from reference TRBV7-2 and TRBJ2-3, is GAGVSQSPSNKVTEKGKDVELRCDPISGHTALYWYRQSLGQGLEFLIYFQGNSAPDKSGLPSDRFSAERTGGSVSTLTIQRTQQEDSAVYLCASSPGLAQSTQYFGPGTRLTVL.

This clone showed up just a few times. The genes are TRBV11-2 and TRBJ1-1, with a weak D call TRBD1 (5 bases). CDR1 SGHAT and CDR2 FQNNGV come from the germline V gene. The germline V and J ends were trimmed by 8 bases and 3 bases, with 13 bases remaining between them. CDR3 length: 13 amino acids. The CDR3 nucleotides read TGTGCCAGCTCCTGGCAGGGATACACTGAAGCTTTCTTT. This encodes CASSWQGYTEAFF.

The chain uses TRBV27 and TRBJ2-2; D is undetermined. This CDR3 region has 13 residues. The germline V gene encodes CDR1 MNHEY and CDR2 SMNVEV (reference sequence). Trimming removed 0 bases at V and 4 bases at J, with 3 bases between. The CDR3 DNA sequence: TGTGCCAGCAGTTTATCGTTCACCGGGGAGCTGTTTTTT. It is translated as CASSLSFTGELFF.

The V gene is TRBV7-6, the J gene TRBJ1-6; perhaps TRBD1 as D (5 bases). The V and J ends lost 3 bases and 7 bases respectively, with 13 bases between them. This CDR3 is 15 amino acids long. CDR1 is SGHVS, CDR2 FNYEAQ, per germline. As DNA, the CDR3 is TGTGCCAGCAGCTTGGGAGGGGCCATCAATTCACCCCTCCACTTT. It translates to CASSLGGAINSPLHF. Together with reference TRBV7-6 and TRBJ1-6, the CDR3 gives the full variable domain: GAGVSQSPRYKVTKRGQDVALRCDPISGHVSLYWYRQALGQGPEFLTYFNYEAQQDKSGLPNDRFSAERPEGSISTLTIQRTEQRDSAMYRCASSLGGAINSPLHFGNGTRLTVT.

This sequence joins TRBV7-2 and TRBJ2-7; 11 bases align to TRBD1. This CDR3 spans 15 amino acids. The V gene end was trimmed by 3 bases and the J gene end by 4 bases; junction bases not matched to a gene: 5. Germline CDR1 and CDR2: SGHTA and FQGNSA. CDR3 DNA sequence: TGTGCCAGCAGCTTCTGGACAGGGGGCTCTTACGAGCAGTACTTC. As protein: CASSFWTGGSYEQYF.

V is TRBV7-2 and J is TRBJ2-1; 15 positions agree with TRBD2. The germline V gene has CDR1 SGHTA and CDR2 FQGNSA. The CDR3 covers 17 residues. With V trimmed by 1 base and J by 9 bases, 7 bases remained unmatched. CDR3 in DNA: TGTGCCAGCAGCTTAGACCCGGGACTAGCGGGGGGAGGTGAGCAGTTCTTC. Translating it yields CASSLDPGLAGGGEQFF.

The chain employs TRBV11-3 and TRBJ2-7; 12 bases map to TRBD1. The CDR3 runs to 15 residues. The V and J ends lost 5 bases and 4 bases, in that order; junction bases with no gene match: 6. Germline values: CDR1 SGHNT, CDR2 YENEEA. CDR3 protein: CASSPGTGGLYEQYF. The CDR3 bases are TGTGCCAGCAGCCCCGGGACAGGGGGCTTATACGAGCAGTACTTC.

The chain couples TRBV6-5 to TRBJ1-1; TRBD1 matches 9 bases. The J segment lost 3 bases and the V segment lost 0 bases, leaving 2 bases of the junction unmatched. CDR3 length equals 15 residues. Germline CDR1 MNHEY, CDR2 SVGAGI. The chain's CDR3 is CASSYSGQGDTEAFF. The CDR3 DNA sequence: TGTGCCAGCAGTTACTCGGGACAGGGTGACACTGAAGCTTTCTTT.

This chain connects TRBV7-9 to TRBJ2-2; unclear D gene. Deletions cut 5 bases from V and 4 bases from J, with 8 bases between. Germline V lookup: CDR1 SEHNR, CDR2 FQNEAQ (reference sequence). The CDR3 totals 13 residues. The CDR3: CASSKAATGELFF. Written as DNA, the CDR3 is TGTGCCAGCAGCAAGGCGGCCACCGGGGAGCTGTTTTTT.

This clone was observed a single time. The chain employs TRBV5-6 and TRBJ2-1; 10 bases line up with TRBD2. The CDR3 is 15 residues long. After removal of 4 bases from V and 7 bases from J, the junction contained 8 bases not matched to a gene. Germline CDR1 reads SGHDT; CDR2 reads YYEEEE. CDR3 nucleotides: TGTGCCAGCAGCCCCTTAAGCGGGGGGGCAAATGAGCAGTTCTTC. It is translated as CASSPLSGGANEQFF.

The J gene is TRBJ1-1, the V gene TRBV10-1, with D possibly TRBD1 on 5 matching bases. The CDR3 has 15 amino acids. The germline gives CDR1 WNHNN, CDR2 SYGVQD (reference sequence). V was pared by 2 bases and J by 1 base, with 11 bases between. CDR3 residues: CASSEGGTGNTEAFF. CDR3 DNA: TGCGCCAGCAGTGAGGGGGGGACGGGGAACACTGAAGCTTTCTTT.